This TCR beta chain was sequenced in a study of shared clonotypes between healthy human individuals. For the study at large: For every donor, three CD4 naive, three CD4 memory, two CD8 naive and one CD8 memory plates were used. Whole-study results and caveats: Investigators collected only blood, and repertoires in tissues likely differ. Among donors, clonotype sharing was expected to be affected by sequencing depth.

A remark on this clone: Its target is not known.

V lost 8 bases, J lost 1 base, and 2 bases stayed unmatched. CDR1 is DFQATT, CDR2 SNEGSKA, per germline (reference sequence). The CDR3 sequence is 11 residues long. The input for sorted-subset replicate PCRs was around 200 ng DNA, 30,000 or so T cell genomes. TCRdb's copy holds only in-frame clones and misses some; the assay was immunoSEQ multiplex PCR. The table records around 2.1 million clones, roughly 95% of them present only once. The chain employs TRBV20-1 and TRBJ2-7; 7 bases align to TRBD2. The sample consisted of naive CD4+ T cells sorted from blood. Subset here: CD45RA+ positively selected. The sequence derives from a man aged 18 to 29 in good health. The CDR3 sequence: CSLAESYEQYF. In DNA form, the CDR3 reads TGCAGTCTAGCGGAGTCCTACGAGCAGTACTTC.